The T cell receptor beta chain described here comes from a study of CD8 T cells in Susac syndrome. Germline V gene data show CDR1 as DFQATT and CDR2 as SNEGSKA (reference sequence). The CDR3 is 12 amino acids. The V gene end was trimmed by 3 bases and the J gene end by 11 bases; junction bases not matched to a gene: 8. Reverse transcription used roughly 0.45 to 1 ug RNA and random hexamers. TCRdb re-called the immunoSEQ multiplex PCR reads with MiXCR, one entry per CDR3 protein. The sample lists some 110,000 distinct CDR3 sequences; 90% to 95% were seen once. This sequence joins TRBV20-1 and TRBJ2-5; TRBD2 aligns across 8 bases. Sample: CD8+ T cells from PBMCs. This TCR was recovered from a human donor with Susac syndrome. DNA of the CDR3: TGCAGTGCTAGTGAAGCGGGGGCCCAACAGTACTTC. Translated: CSASEAGAQQYF.